This T cell receptor beta chain is from a study of control samples from healthy donors and cancer patients. Germline lookup yields CDR1 LGHDT and CDR2 YNNKEL (reference sequence). Deletions cut 4 bases from V and 6 bases from J, with 16 bases between. The CDR3 extends over 14 amino acids. The protocol was immunoSEQ multiplex PCR, while the TCRdb copy is restricted to in-frame clones and leaves out a portion. The repertoire includes about 160,000 clones, around 96% of them detected once, and just over 1% sits in the top ten. This TCR derives from a woman aged 25 to 39 in good health. The source material was blood. The chain employs TRBV3-1 (or the pseudogene TRBV3-2) and TRBJ2-7; D may correspond to TRBD1 or TRBD2 (5 bases each). This chain's CDR3 is CASSPLGSRVEQYF. DNA for the CDR3: TGTGCCAGCAGCCCCCTGGGGAGCAGGGTCGAGCAGTACTTC.